This T cell receptor beta chain was profiled in a study of shared clonotypes between healthy human individuals. Overall study results and limits: Clonotypes shared by all four sorted-subset donors had higher generation probabilities than non-shared clonotypes.

V lost 2 bases to trimming and J lost 2 bases; unmatched junction nucleotides: 6. CDR1 and CDR2 (germline): MDHEN, SYDVKM. The CDR3 spans 15 residues. The assay was carried out at the deep level. Researchers divided each subset's genomic DNA evenly across several immunoSEQ plates. Assay: immunoSEQ multiplex PCR; the TCRdb copy retains only in-frame clones and omits some. The table includes roughly 810,000 clones, 96% detected once. Cells designated naive CD8 were CD45RO-negative and were positively selected for CCR7, with terminally differentiated effector memory CD45RA+ cells excluded. Donors, without exception, were Caucasian adults residing in Nashville, Tennessee. About this clone: Its target is unknown. The sample contains more than one DNA sequence encoding this CDR3.

Sequenced sample: naive CD8+ T cells sorted from blood. This clonotype originated in a man between 25 and 39 years old in good health. The rearrangement uses TRBV28 and TRBJ2-7; 7 positions agree with TRBD1. The CDR3 coding sequence is TGTGCCAGCAGTTTACCTCGGACAGGAACCTACGAGCAGTACTTC. Amino acid sequence: CASSLPRTGTYEQYF.